A single sample gave rise to the 22 T cell receptor beta chains below, sequenced in a study of T cells in Graves' hyperthyroidism and ophthalmopathy (dated by TCRdb to about 2019). Libraries were built with multiplex PCR. Sequencing relied on an Illumina HiSeq 2000. Amplification of TCR beta CDR3 regions was carried out from RNA transcripts. The first round of RT-PCR for the TCR CDR3 was performed with the HTBI primer set and the Qiagen OneStep RT-PCR kit. TCRdb ran its own pipeline on the public reads, namely fastp trimming at Q25 and MiXCR clone calling, and kept in-frame beta chains. A single entry per CDR3 protein holds the most common genes and DNA from its merged rows. Here the sample has 750,000 to 900,000 distinct CDR3 sequences; 35% to 45% occur a single time. The ten top clones hold more than 7% of the sample. Sequencing was carried out using blood. Source of these receptors: a man between 18 and 35 years old with Graves' hyperthyroidism.

This clonotype has ten or more counts. The chain uses TRBV2 and TRBJ2-7; 8 bases line up with TRBD1. V shed 6 bases, J shed 3 bases, and the junction held 7 bases outside the gene matches. This CDR3 spans 14 amino acids. Per the germline V gene, CDR1 is SNHLY and CDR2 is FYNNEI. CDR3 sequence (DNA): TGTGCCAGCAGCCTGGACAGGGCTGTCTACGAGCAGTACTTC. It yields the protein CASSLDRAVYEQYF.

There are a few counts of this clonotype. The V gene is TRBV5-1, the J gene TRBJ2-3; D may be TRBD2 (6 bases). Germline CDR1 is SGHRS and CDR2 is YFSETQ. With 1 base removed from V and 6 bases from J, the gap between germline ends came to 9 bases. The CDR3 sequence is 13 residues long. This CDR3 is CASSLWSGDTQYF. The CDR3, as DNA: TGCGCCAGCAGCTTGTGGAGCGGGGATACGCAGTATTTT.

This clonotype was detected ten times or more. A junction boundary mismatches the germline segment, possibly from a read error. The chain carries TRBV10-3 and TRBJ1-5, with no clear D. Germline V gene lookup returns CDR1 ENHRY and CDR2 SYGVKD. This CDR3 is built from 15 residues. CDR3 region: CASSEWGGGNQPQHF. As DNA, the CDR3 is TGTGCCAGCAGTGAATGGGGTGGGGGCAATCAGCCCCAGCATTTT.

This clonotype was observed many times. This chain uses TRBV12-3 or TRBV12-4 with TRBJ1-1, with D possibly matching TRBD1 (6 bases). The CDR3 is 13 residues long. The V gene lost 6 bases and the J gene lost 1 base, with 9 bases spanning the gap. CDR3 nucleotide sequence: TGTGCCAGCAGGACAGGACAGAACACTGAAGCTTTCTTT. It yields the protein CASRTGQNTEAFF.

The chain employs TRBV20-1 and TRBJ2-5; 8 bases match TRBD2. Per germline, CDR1 DFQATT and CDR2 SNEGSKA (reference sequence). V lost 6 bases, J lost 2 bases, and 14 bases stayed unmatched. The CDR3 spans 16 residues. The chain's CDR3 is CSAPATQGTSQETQYF. The CDR3 DNA reads as TGCAGTGCCCCGGCCACTCAGGGGACTAGTCAAGAGACCCAGTACTTC.

A remark on this clonotype: A much larger clonotype is one base distant, so this may be a read error. The chain couples TRBV10-3 to TRBJ2-7; the D is unclear. The V end lost 2 bases, the J end lost 2 bases, and 10 bases lay between the germline ends. Germline V lookup: CDR1 ENHRY, CDR2 SYGVKD. This CDR3 spans 14 amino acids. CDR3 amino acids: CAISEAAETYEQYF. The CDR3 nucleotides read TGTGCCATCAGTGAGGCCGCGGAAACCTACGAGCAGTACTTC.

This clonotype showed up just a few times. The chain has TRBV12-3 or TRBV12-4 and TRBJ1-2, with 9 bases matching TRBD1. After removal of 6 bases from V and 5 bases from J, the junction contained 10 bases not matched to a gene. This CDR3 has 15 amino acids. The CDR3 reads CASSRPGQGGYGYTF. CDR3 nucleotide sequence: TGTGCCAGCAGCCGTCCGGGACAGGGAGGTTATGGCTACACCTTC.

The genes are TRBV7-9 and TRBJ1-1; a weak D match, TRBD1 (5 bases). V lost 5 bases, J lost 5 bases, and 18 bases lay in between. CDR1 and CDR2 (germline): SEHNR, FQNEAQ (reference sequence). This CDR3 is built from 15 residues. DNA for the CDR3: TGTGCCAGCAGCCTCACCCTGCAGGGAGGAACTGAAGCTTTCTTT. Protein sequence: CASSLTLQGGTEAFF.

Many counts were recorded for this clonotype. The chain uses TRBV5-1 and TRBJ2-7; TRBD1 matches at 9 bases. Losses at the gene ends were 4 bases for V and 5 bases for J; bases not matched to a gene: 7. The CDR3 runs 14 residues. Germline V CDR1 and CDR2: SGHRS, YFSETQ. The CDR3 DNA follows: TGCGCCAGCAGCAACCGGGACAGGGTCCACGAGCAGTACTTC. Amino acids: CASSNRDRVHEQYF.

Comments on this clonotype: Likely a read error: the CDR3 ends without its conserved phenylalanine or tryptophan. The V gene is TRBV12-3 or TRBV12-4, the J gene TRBJ1-2; D is possibly TRBD1 (6 bases). The V and J ends lost 4 bases and 4 bases respectively, with 16 bases between them. The CDR3 runs to 15 residues. DNA of the CDR3: TGTGCCAGCAGTTCAGGGTCAGGGGAATTCTATGGCTACACCCTC. It codes for CASSSGSGEFYGYTL.

This chain uses TRBV5-4 with TRBJ1-4; 10 bases line up with TRBD1. CDR3 length: 15 residues. Germline V gene sequence: CDR1 SGHNT, CDR2 YYREEE (reference sequence). J was trimmed by 8 bases and V by 4 bases; bases with no gene match: 8. The CDR3 spells CASSAGTGEREKLFF. CDR3 nucleotide sequence: TGTGCCAGCAGCGCGGGGACAGGGGAGCGGGAAAAACTGTTTTTT. Filled out from reference TRBV5-4 and TRBJ1-4, the complete variable domain reads ETGVTQSPTHLIKTRGQQVTLRCSSQSGHNTVSWYQQALGQGPQFIFQYYREEENGRGNFPPRFSGLQFPNYSSELNVNALELDDSALYLCASSAGTGEREKLFFGSGTQLSVL.

The table lists this clonotype with many counts. V usage is TRBV10-3 and J usage is TRBJ2-2; TRBD1 aligns across 10 bases. Germline V gene sequence: CDR1 ENHRY, CDR2 SYGVKD. V was pared by 0 bases and J by 4 bases, with 2 bases of the junction left unmatched. The CDR3 runs 16 residues. The CDR3: CAISESGTGVTGELFF. The CDR3, as DNA: TGTGCCATCAGTGAGTCTGGGACAGGGGTCACCGGGGAGCTGTTTTTT.

This clonotype came up many times. This chain connects TRBV15 to TRBJ1-2, with D hard to call. Germline CDR1 LNHNV, CDR2 YYDKDF (reference sequence). The CDR3 has 14 residues. Trimming pared 1 base from V and 6 bases from J, leaving 12 bases between. CDR3 nucleotides: TGTGCCACCAGCAGAGCCGGTTTGGTTAATGGCTACACCTTC. Its translation: CATSRAGLVNGYTF.

This clonotype occurred many times. This chain connects TRBV2 to TRBJ1-2; D is perhaps TRBD1 (5 bases). Germline V gene lookup returns CDR1 SNHLY and CDR2 FYNNEI. The CDR3 is 13 residues long. Trimming shortened V by 5 bases and J by 1 base, and 8 bases separated the two germline ends. CDR3 sequence (DNA): TGTGCCAGCAGTTACAGGTTTAACTATGGCTACACCTTC. It translates to CASSYRFNYGYTF.

Here the CDR3 DNA reads TGTGCCAGCAGTCTAACACGAGAACAGGGGCAAGAGACCCAGTACTTC. Amino acid sequence: CASSLTREQGQETQYF. The chain carries TRBV2 and TRBJ2-5; TRBD1 aligns across 7 bases. The J segment lost 2 bases and the V segment lost 5 bases, leaving 11 bases of the junction unmatched. The CDR3 extends over 16 amino acids. The germline CDR1 and CDR2 sequences are SNHLY and FYNNEI.

In its sample, this clonotype was seen a few times. The rearrangement joins TRBV12-3 or TRBV12-4 to TRBJ1-6, with 10 positions matching TRBD1. The CDR3 is 15 amino acids. Trimming cost V 6 bases and J 10 bases; bases outside gene matches: 9. The CDR3 DNA reads as TGTGCCAGCAGCCCTTGGGACAGGGGAGAATCACCCCTCCACTTT. Protein sequence: CASSPWDRGESPLHF.

The V and J genes are TRBV29-1 and TRBJ1-2, with 7 bases fitting TRBD1. The CDR3 covers 14 residues. Unmatched junction bases numbered 4, after V lost 3 bases and J lost 0 bases. Germline CDR1 is SQVTM and CDR2 is ANQGSEA. The CDR3 loop is CSVEEGQPNYGYTF. The CDR3 DNA sequence: TGCAGCGTTGAGGAGGGACAGCCTAACTATGGCTACACCTTC.

V usage is TRBV6-5 and J usage is TRBJ2-7, with D perhaps given as TRBD1 or TRBD2 (6 bases each). Germline lookup yields CDR1 MNHEY and CDR2 SVGAGI. The CDR3 extends over 15 amino acids. Trimming stripped 2 bases from V and 0 bases from J, with 11 bases between. Written as DNA, the CDR3 is TGTGCCAGCAGTTACGGGGGGACAAGCTCCTACGAGCAGTACTTC. Its translation is CASSYGGTSSYEQYF.

This clonotype turned up a few times. The chain is built from TRBV5-1 and TRBJ2-2, with D unresolved. The CDR3 contains 13 residues. In germline, CDR1 is SGHRS, CDR2 YFSETQ. The V and J ends lost 4 bases and 4 bases respectively, with 8 bases between them. The CDR3 bases are TGCGCCAGCAGCCGACCGGCCACCGGGGAGCTGTTTTTT. This gives the protein CASSRPATGELFF. Filled out from reference TRBV5-1 and TRBJ2-2, the complete variable domain reads KAGVTQTPRYLIKTRGQQVTLSCSPISGHRSVSWYQQTPGQGLQFLFEYFSETQRNKGNFPGRFSGRQFSNSRSEMNVSTLELGDSALYLCASSRPATGELFFGEGSRLTVL.

The gene calls are TRBV27 and TRBJ1-1, with TRBD1 identical over 9 bases. Germline V lookup: CDR1 MNHEY, CDR2 SMNVEV (reference sequence). The CDR3 is made up of 17 amino acids. The trim removed 1 base at V and 2 bases at J, leaving 8 bases unmatched. CDR3 protein: CASSLLAPGQGNTEAFF. The CDR3 DNA follows: TGTGCCAGCAGTTTATTGGCCCCGGGACAGGGCAACACTGAAGCTTTCTTT.

The rearrangement joins TRBV29-1 to TRBJ2-5; TRBD2 aligns across 7 bases. The junction had 8 bases not matched to a gene; V was cut back by 8 bases and J by 5 bases. The CDR3 loop spans 12 amino acids. Germline CDR1 and CDR2: SQVTM and ANQGSEA. The CDR3 sequence: CSLRTRFETQYF. The CDR3 nucleotides are TGCAGCTTAAGGACTAGGTTCGAGACCCAGTACTTC.

This clonotype was counted only a few times. V gene TRBV6-5 combines with J gene TRBJ2-7; TRBD1 might be the D (6 bases). Trimming cost V 2 bases and J 13 bases, with 12 bases left between them. The germline V gene has CDR1 MNHEY and CDR2 SVGAGI. This CDR3 is built from 11 residues. CDR3 sequence (DNA): TGTGCCAGCAGTTACGGACAGACGGCCTACTTC. As protein: CASSYGQTAYF.